These 10 T cell receptor beta chains share one sample of origin, sequenced in a study of T cell responses to AZD1222 COVID-19 vaccine. The protocol was immunoSEQ multiplex PCR, while the TCRdb copy is restricted to in-frame clones and leaves out a portion. The sample carries 150,000 to 200,000 clones, approximately 88% recorded once. The source material was peripheral blood, sampled 28 days after the second AZD1222 dose. Receptors originate from an adult who received the AZD1222 COVID-19 vaccine.

The chain joins TRBV4-3 to TRBJ2-5; the D gene is possibly TRBD2 (5 bases). CDR3 length equals 14 residues. The germline V gene encodes CDR1 LGHNA and CDR2 YSLEER. V was shortened by 1 base and J by 1 base, with 7 bases between the two germline ends. CDR3 nucleotide sequence: TGCGCCAGCAGCCAAGGAGGGTTCCAAGAGACCCAGTACTTC. This translates into CASSQGGFQETQYF.

The chain links TRBV7-6 to TRBJ1-6; 12 bases align to TRBD1. This CDR3 has 17 amino acids. With 5 bases clipped from V and 2 bases from J, the junction kept 4 bases outside the gene matches. The germline CDR1 and CDR2 sequences are SGHVS and FNYEAQ. The CDR3 DNA reads as TGTGCCAGCAGCCCGGGACAGGGGGCTACCTATAATTCACCCCTCCACTTT. It encodes CASSPGQGATYNSPLHF.

The chain links TRBV6-4 to TRBJ1-1; a possible D gene is TRBD1 (5 bases). The CDR3 is 15 residues long. V lost 0 bases to trimming and J lost 6 bases, with 14 bases between them. Germline lookup yields CDR1 MRHNA and CDR2 SNTAGT. This CDR3 reads CASSDSGGKMAEAFF. The DNA of the CDR3 is TGTGCCAGCAGTGACTCTGGGGGGAAGATGGCTGAAGCTTTCTTT.

To note about this clone: Other DNA sequences in this sample translate to the same CDR3. The V and J genes are TRBV6-4 and TRBJ1-2; TRBD1 is a possible D gene (6 bases). From germline, CDR1 is MRHNA and CDR2 SNTAGT. The CDR3 runs 13 residues. V lost 6 bases and J 2 bases, leaving 10 bases between the germline ends. The chain's CDR3 is CASSETGNYGYTF. DNA of the CDR3: TGTGCCAGCAGCGAAACAGGGAACTATGGCTACACCTTC.

The rearrangement links TRBV3-1 (or the pseudogene TRBV3-2) to TRBJ1-4, with D perhaps TRBD1 (5 bases). The CDR3 is 17 amino acids. Between the trimmed V and J ends, which lost 4 bases and 8 bases, there was a span of 23 bases. In germline, CDR1 is LGHDT, CDR2 YNNKEL (reference sequence). In DNA form, the CDR3 reads TGTGCCAGCAGCCTACTCTGGGGGTCCAGCCGGGGCGAAAAACTGTTTTTT. Protein: CASSLLWGSSRGEKLFF.

V usage is TRBV29-1 and J usage is TRBJ1-1; TRBD1 matches 7 bases. The germline CDR1 and CDR2 sequences are SQVTM and ANQGSEA. The CDR3 consists of 14 residues. V was pared by 7 bases and J by 6 bases, with 14 bases of the junction left unmatched. The CDR3 DNA reads TGCAGCGCCTCTGAGAACAGGGGTTTTGCTGAAGCTTTCTTT. Residues: CSASENRGFAEAFF.

This clone was counted once. The chain carries TRBV20-1 and TRBJ2-1, with D hard to call. Between the trimmed V and J ends, which lost 6 bases and 12 bases, there was a span of 12 bases. The germline V gene has CDR1 DFQATT and CDR2 SNEGSKA (reference sequence). This CDR3 is built from 10 residues. The CDR3 region is CSAKGSRQFF. Written as DNA, the CDR3 is TGCAGTGCCAAAGGTAGTCGGCAGTTCTTC.

This CDR3 reads CASSQGRLARYNEQFF. The CDR3 nucleotides are TGCGCCAGCAGCCAAGGAAGGCTAGCGCGGTACAATGAGCAGTTCTTC. The genes are TRBV4-3 and TRBJ2-1, with a possible D match to TRBD2 (6 bases). V lost 1 base and J 4 bases, leaving 14 bases between the germline ends. This CDR3 is built from 16 residues. Germline V gene lookup returns CDR1 LGHNA and CDR2 YSLEER.

This clone was detected only once. This sequence joins TRBV5-1 and TRBJ1-1; D is uncertain. Germline CDR1 is SGHRS and CDR2 is YFSETQ. The CDR3 covers 13 residues. The V gene lost 3 bases and the J gene lost 4 bases, with 10 bases spanning the gap. The CDR3, as DNA: TGCGCCAGCAGCTCTGGGTTAGGCACTGAAGCTTTCTTT. Translation: CASSSGLGTEAFF.

The V and J genes are TRBV30 and TRBJ1-4, with 9 nucleotides matching TRBD1. CDR3 length: 16 amino acids. Unmatched junction bases numbered 10, after V lost 1 base and J lost 7 bases. In germline, CDR1 is GTSNPN, CDR2 SVGIG (reference sequence). The CDR3 reads CAWSATGQGLGEKLFF. The CDR3, as DNA: TGTGCCTGGAGTGCGACGGGACAGGGTTTAGGTGAAAAACTGTTTTTT.